Listed here are 22 T cell receptor beta chains from one sample, sequenced in a study of blood T cells in healthy people across ages. Together with a sample-barcoded 5' primer, a J-beta primer mix was included in a second PCR lasting roughly 7 to 11 cycles. In TCRdb, the 5' RACE reads were re-called with MiXCR into one record per CDR3 protein. Of about 1.7 million distinct CDR3 sequences in the sample, roughly 28% were seen once. Sequenced input: blood. The receptors stem from a woman aged 25 to 39 in good health.

The genes are TRBV7-9 and TRBJ2-7, with D perhaps TRBD2 (6 bases). Germline-derived CDR1 and CDR2 are SEHNR and FQNEAQ (reference sequence). The CDR3 runs 15 residues. The germline V and J ends were trimmed by 5 bases and 2 bases, with 16 bases remaining between them. The CDR3 loop is CASSPPGLYPYEQYF. The CDR3 nucleotides read TGTGCCAGCAGCCCGCCGGGACTGTACCCCTACGAGCAGTACTTC.

V usage is TRBV20-1 and J usage is TRBJ2-5, with 7 bases fitting TRBD2. Germline-derived CDR1 and CDR2 are DFQATT and SNEGSKA (reference sequence). Unmatched junction bases numbered 1, after V lost 0 bases and J lost 3 bases. This CDR3 has 13 amino acids. Here the CDR3 reads CSARETSKETQYF. Here the CDR3 DNA reads TGCAGTGCTAGAGAGACTAGCAAAGAGACCCAGTACTTC.

As concerns this clonotype: At one end, the junction sequence differs from germline, possibly due to a read error. The J gene is TRBJ1-2, the V gene TRBV29-1, with D uncertain. The CDR3 loop spans 13 amino acids. Germline V gene data show CDR1 as SQVTM and CDR2 as ANQGSEA. The DNA of the CDR3 is TGCAGCGCTGAAGACTGGCGAAACTATGGCTACACCTTC. Amino acid sequence: CSAEDWRNYGYTF.

The gene calls are TRBV7-2 and TRBJ2-5; 11 bases match TRBD2. The J segment lost 11 bases and the V segment lost 1 base, leaving 15 bases of the junction unmatched. The CDR3 is 17 residues long. Germline assignment: CDR1 SGHTA and CDR2 FQGNSA. DNA of the CDR3: TGTGCCAGCAGCTTAGGATTGGGACTAGCGGACTACAATGAGCAGTACTTC. Protein sequence: CASSLGLGLADYNEQYF.

The chain links TRBV11-3 to TRBJ2-3; D tentatively reads TRBD1 or TRBD2 (6 bases each). Germline-derived CDR1 and CDR2 are SGHNT and YENEEA. The CDR3 has 17 amino acids. With 3 bases removed from V and 3 bases from J, the gap between germline ends came to 19 bases. DNA for the CDR3: TGTGCCAGCAGCTTGGGACGGGGGCGGCTAGATACAGATACGCAGTATTTT. Amino acid sequence: CASSLGRGRLDTDTQYF.

This clonotype was observed many times. The V call is TRBV12-3 or TRBV12-4, the J call TRBJ2-7, with D perhaps matching TRBD1 (5 bases). Trimming pared 6 bases from V and 4 bases from J, leaving 7 bases between. The CDR3 covers 11 residues. The CDR3 nucleotides are TGTGCCAGCAGCCGACAGTACGAGCAGTACTTC. This codes for CASSRQYEQYF.

A note on this clonotype: Being one base from a much bigger clone, this may be a read error. This chain uses TRBV7-9 with TRBJ2-2; D not resolved. Germline V gene data show CDR1 as SEHNR and CDR2 as FQNEAQ (reference sequence). With 1 base removed from V and 7 bases from J, the gap between germline ends came to 4 bases. This CDR3 is 12 amino acids long. The DNA of the CDR3 is TGTGCCAGCAGCTTAGTCATCGGGGAGCTGTTTTTT. This encodes CASSLVIGELFF.

The chain is built from TRBV4-1 and TRBJ1-2; perhaps TRBD1 as D (5 bases). This CDR3 is 14 amino acids long. V was clipped by 3 bases and J by 2 bases, with 10 bases between them. Germline V CDR1 and CDR2: MGHRA, YSYEKL. CDR3 coding DNA: TGCGCCAGCAGCCACGGGACGGACAACTATGGCTACACCTTC. Encoded protein: CASSHGTDNYGYTF.

The chain joins TRBV7-3 to TRBJ2-5; D is perhaps TRBD1 or TRBD2 (5 bases each). The J call may be incorrect, as the DNA end agrees better with TRBJ2-7. This CDR3 is 15 amino acids long. Germline-derived CDR1 and CDR2 are SGHTA and FQGTGA. The CDR3 DNA reads as TGTGCCAGCAGCTGGGTGGGGGAGAGACTCTACGAGCAGTACTTC. Protein sequence: CASSWVGERLYEQYF.

This clonotype turned up a few times. V and J are TRBV3-1 and TRBJ2-1, with D possibly TRBD2 on 7 matching bases. CDR3 length equals 18 residues. CDR1 LGHDT and CDR2 YNNKEL come from the germline V gene (reference sequence). V was trimmed by 1 base and J by 6 bases, leaving 22 bases between them. CDR3 bases: TGTGCCAGCAGCCAAGGGATCTATGGGGGGGGGCGTGGCAATGAGCAGTTCTTC. Its protein is CASSQGIYGGGRGNEQFF.

The V call is TRBV27, the J call TRBJ1-1, with a possible D match to TRBD1 (5 bases). V gave up 5 bases and J gave up 4 bases, with 17 bases separating them. The CDR3 sequence is 15 residues long. Germline V CDR1 and CDR2: MNHEY, SMNVEV (reference sequence). CDR3 sequence reads: CASSPGGGEGTEAFF. The CDR3 bases are TGTGCCAGCAGTCCCGGGGGAGGGGAAGGCACTGAAGCTTTCTTT.

This clonotype was counted only a few times. The rearrangement joins TRBV5-5 to TRBJ2-1; possible D gene TRBD1, 5 bases. Trimming removed 3 bases from V and 7 bases from J, with 14 bases in between. The CDR3 has 14 residues. Per germline, CDR1 SGHKS and CDR2 YYEKEE (reference sequence). The DNA for the CDR3 is TGTGCCAGCAGCTATACCCAGGGAAGTAATGAGCAGTTCTTC. It yields the protein CASSYTQGSNEQFF.

The table lists this clonotype with a few counts. This chain joins TRBV6-5 and TRBJ1-4; D unclear. Germline loops: CDR1 MNHEY, CDR2 SVGAGI. This CDR3 comprises 13 residues. V lost 8 bases, J lost 4 bases, and 11 bases lay in between. Here the CDR3 reads CASQLRRNEKLFF. DNA of the CDR3: TGTGCCAGCCAACTTAGACGTAATGAAAAACTGTTTTTT.

There are a few counts of this clonotype. A much larger clone sits a single nucleotide away, making a read error possible. The chain couples TRBV6-5 to TRBJ2-1; the D is unclear. V was clipped by 4 bases and J by 9 bases, with 19 bases between them. CDR1 MNHEY and CDR2 SVGAGI come from the germline V gene. The CDR3 runs 15 residues. DNA of the CDR3: TGTGCCAGCAGTTTGCGCGGCGACTGGAAGCTTGAGCAGTTCTTC. Residues: CASSLRGDWKLEQFF.

A few counts support this clonotype. The CDR3 DNA reads TGTGCCAGCAGCCCGAGGGACACCTATGGCTACACCTTC. Translating it yields CASSPRDTYGYTF. The V call is TRBV9, the J call TRBJ1-2, with TRBD1 as a possible D gene (6 bases). The CDR3 is 13 amino acids. CDR1 SGDLS and CDR2 YYNGEE come from the germline V gene. V was shortened by 4 bases and J by 4 bases, with 11 bases between the two germline ends.

This clonotype has just a few counts. The rearrangement joins TRBV5-8 to TRBJ1-1; D not certain. Germline assignment: CDR1 SGHTS and CDR2 YDEGEE. V lost 1 base and J 4 bases, leaving 11 bases between the germline ends. The CDR3 is made up of 14 amino acids. CDR3 nucleotides: TGTGCCAGCAGCTTGCAGAGGGTTTCCACTGAAGCTTTCTTT. It encodes CASSLQRVSTEAFF.

The chain uses TRBV10-2 and TRBJ2-3; D is uncertain. CDR3 size: 13 residues. Trimming left V 9 bases short and J 2 bases short, with 12 bases between. CDR1 WSHSY and CDR2 SAAADI come from the germline V gene. CDR3 loop: CASRGSPTDTQYF. The CDR3 DNA is TGCGCCAGTCGTGGCTCCCCCACAGATACGCAGTATTTT.

A few counts support this clonotype. V is TRBV5-1 and J is TRBJ1-1, with D perhaps TRBD1 (6 bases). The germline CDR1 and CDR2 sequences are SGHRS and YFSETQ. The CDR3 extends over 16 amino acids. The germline V and J ends were trimmed by 3 bases and 5 bases, with 20 bases remaining between them. The CDR3 DNA sequence: TGCGCCAGCAGCTCCAACGCGGGGGCGGCGAGGACTGAAGCTTTCTTT. Its translation is CASSSNAGAARTEAFF.

The rearrangement links TRBV5-5 to TRBJ1-2, with D perhaps matching TRBD1 (6 bases). Trimming stripped 6 bases from V and 2 bases from J, with 29 bases between. The CDR3 contains 19 residues. CDR1 is SGHKS and CDR2 is YYEKEE in the germline V gene (reference sequence). DNA for the CDR3: TGTGCCAGCATTCCCCCCCTGGACAGCCCTTTCATCCAAAACTATGGCTACACCTTC. It specifies CASIPPLDSPFIQNYGYTF.

This clonotype was observed a handful of times. The chain is built from TRBV21-1 and TRBJ2-7; TRBD1 was called by the table and not checked on the DNA. TRBV21-1 constitutes a pseudogene. The CDR3 spans 16 residues. CDR3 sequence reads: CASSSWFGTPVYEQYF. CDR3 in DNA: TGTGCCAGCAGCAGCTGGTTCGGGACACCTGTATACGAGCAGTACTTC.

The genes are TRBV5-1 and TRBJ2-1; no reliable D call. CDR3 length equals 16 residues. The germline CDR1 and CDR2 sequences are SGHRS and YFSETQ. V was cut by 4 bases and J by 0 bases, with 14 bases left in between. The CDR3 here is CASSPEARSSYNEQFF. DNA for the CDR3: TGCGCCAGCAGCCCCGAGGCGAGAAGCTCCTACAATGAGCAGTTCTTC.

This clonotype was detected ten times or more. The chain combines TRBV7-2 with TRBJ2-3; D perhaps matches TRBD2 (6 bases). V was pared by 7 bases and J by 0 bases, with 11 bases between. The CDR3 contains 14 residues. Germline CDR1 is SGHTA and CDR2 is FQGNSA. This CDR3 reads CASTSGTSTDTQYF. CDR3 nucleotides: TGTGCCAGCACCTCCGGGACTAGCACAGATACGCAGTATTTT.